This TCR beta chain was sequenced in a study of T-cell reconstitution after alpha-beta-depleted transplantation in children. The CDR3 length is 15 residues. Germline assignment: CDR1 SEHNR and CDR2 FQNEAQ (reference sequence). Germline trimming cut 1 base from V and 3 bases from J; bases unmatched to any gene: 5. Unique molecular identifiers tagged the TCRbeta library. Via MiXCR, TCRdb re-called the PCR reads, giving one row per CDR3 protein. This sample yields under 300,000 distinct CDR3 sequences, of which about 9.9% are seen a single time; around 22% belongs to the top ten. This clonotype came up many times. No antigen is known for it. Findings and caveats of the study: Fresh T-cell production supplied most of the T-cell counts and diversity seen one year after transplant. Several patients had high TCRbeta diversity at day 60; it came from surviving recipient T cells and thymic progenitors. Approximately two months post-transplant, alpha-beta T cells reportedly originated from several hundred expanded graft clones.

This chain uses TRBV7-9 with TRBJ2-5; 7 positions agree with TRBD2. This clonotype originated in a male patient between 2 and 15 years old who had a stem cell transplant for chronic granulomatous disease, so the T cells may come from the graft donor. The sample in question was peripheral blood, obtained 180 days after TCRalphabeta/CD19-depleted stem cell transplant. CDR3 region: CASSLVPGGKETQYF. The CDR3 nucleotides read TGTGCCAGCAGCTTAGTCCCCGGGGGGAAAGAGACCCAGTACTTC.